A single sample is the source of the 8 T cell receptor beta chains below, sequenced in a study of identical twins. TCRdb redid the calling of the 5' RACE reads with MiXCR, one entry per CDR3 protein. Of 420,000 or so distinct CDR3 sequences in the sample, approximately 17% were seen once. Material for sequencing was naive T cells sorted from blood. The receptor set was obtained from a man between 45 and 60 years old in good health.

This clonotype was counted between two and nine times. This sequence joins TRBV5-6 and TRBJ2-3, with 11 bases matching TRBD2. Losses at the gene ends were 5 bases for V and 4 bases for J; bases not matched to a gene: 3. Germline V lookup: CDR1 SGHDT, CDR2 YYEEEE. This CDR3 region has 14 residues. As DNA, the CDR3 is TGTGCCAGCAGGATAGCGGGAGGGCCAGATACGCAGTATTTT. Protein: CASRIAGGPDTQYF.

The chain combines TRBV12-3 or TRBV12-4 with TRBJ2-3; 8 nucleotides agree with TRBD2. This CDR3 has 14 residues. V was clipped by 8 bases and J by 6 bases; unmatched bases: 10. CDR3 region: CASSSGPGGDTQYF. CDR3 in DNA: TGTGCCAGCTCGTCAGGGCCGGGGGGGGATACGCAGTATTTT.

This clonotype appeared many times. The chain employs TRBV5-1 and TRBJ2-2, with D perhaps matching TRBD2 (5 bases). The CDR3 consists of 14 residues. V dropped 5 bases and J dropped 0 bases, with 8 bases sitting between them. CDR1 is SGHRS, CDR2 YFSETQ, per germline. DNA of the CDR3: TGCGCCAGCAGTGCCGGGACGAACACCGGGGAGCTGTTTTTT. Amino acid sequence: CASSAGTNTGELFF. Together with reference TRBV5-1 and TRBJ2-2, the CDR3 gives the full variable domain: KAGVTQTPRYLIKTRGQQVTLSCSPISGHRSVSWYQQTPGQGLQFLFEYFSETQRNKGNFPGRFSGRQFSNSRSEMNVSTLELGDSALYLCASSAGTNTGELFFGEGSRLTVL.

CDR3 residues: CASSPRTPGVGYEQYF. In DNA form, the CDR3 reads TGTGCCAGCAGTCCCCGGACGCCTGGGGTGGGCTACGAGCAGTACTTC. This chain connects TRBV6-2 or TRBV6-3 to TRBJ2-7; no reliable D call. The CDR3 spans 16 residues. Germline V gene sequence: CDR1 MNHEY, CDR2 SVGEGT. Between the trimmed V and J ends, which lost 5 bases and 3 bases, there was a span of 20 bases.

This clonotype appeared a few times. The chain combines TRBV15 with TRBJ2-3; the match to TRBD2 covers 8 bases. Germline CDR1 reads LNHNV; CDR2 reads YYDKDF (reference sequence). J lost 4 bases, V lost 3 bases, and 6 bases had no gene match. The CDR3 has 15 residues. Here the CDR3 reads CATSSYRGGADTQYF. The CDR3 DNA reads TGTGCCACCAGCAGCTATCGGGGGGGTGCAGATACGCAGTATTTT.

This clonotype was counted a few times. This chain joins TRBV6-2 or TRBV6-3 and TRBJ2-7; D may be TRBD1 (6 bases). The CDR3 is 14 amino acids. Germline V lookup: CDR1 MNHEY, CDR2 SVGEGT. V was pared by 6 bases and J by 2 bases, with 14 bases between. CDR3 region: CASSEQGMAYEQYF. As DNA, the CDR3 is TGTGCCAGCAGCGAACAGGGAATGGCCTACGAGCAGTACTTC.

Points on this clonotype: Sequence at one end of the junction differs from germline and may be a read error. The genes are TRBV6-1 and TRBJ2-1, with D perhaps matching TRBD1 or TRBD2 (5 bases each). The germline CDR1 and CDR2 sequences are MNHNS and SASEGT. The CDR3 consists of 16 residues. In DNA form, the CDR3 reads TGTGCCGGCAGCCTTTGGGGACGGAGCTCCTACAATGAGCAGTTCTTC. Amino acid sequence: CAGSLWGRSSYNEQFF.

This clonotype was counted many times. This CDR3 reads CASSLVAGGIYNEQFF. As DNA, the CDR3 is TGTGCCAGCAGCTTAGTTGCGGGGGGAATCTACAATGAGCAGTTCTTC. The gene calls are TRBV7-9 and TRBJ2-1; 8 bases agree with TRBD2. CDR1 is SEHNR, CDR2 FQNEAQ, per germline (reference sequence). The CDR3 consists of 16 residues. Trimming took 1 base from V and 3 from J; bases not matched to a gene: 5.